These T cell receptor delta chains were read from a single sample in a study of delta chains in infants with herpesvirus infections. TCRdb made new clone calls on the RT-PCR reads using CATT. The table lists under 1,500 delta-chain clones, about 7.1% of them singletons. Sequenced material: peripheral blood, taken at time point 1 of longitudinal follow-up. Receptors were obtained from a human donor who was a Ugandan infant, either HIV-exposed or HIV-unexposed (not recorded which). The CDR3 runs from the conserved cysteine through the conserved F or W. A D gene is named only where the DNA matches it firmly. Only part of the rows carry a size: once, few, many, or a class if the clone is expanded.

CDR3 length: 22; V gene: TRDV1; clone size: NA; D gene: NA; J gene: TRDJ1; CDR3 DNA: TGTGCTCTTGGGGAACTGGGTCCTTCCTACCAGTTGGGGGATATACCAGCCGATAAACTCATCTTT; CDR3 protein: CALGELGPSYQLGDIPADKLIF
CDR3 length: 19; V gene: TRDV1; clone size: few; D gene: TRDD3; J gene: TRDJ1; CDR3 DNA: TGTGCTCTTGGGGAACTGGGCCCTACTGGGGGATACGGGACCGATAAACTCATCTTT; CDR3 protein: CALGELGPTGGYGTDKLIF
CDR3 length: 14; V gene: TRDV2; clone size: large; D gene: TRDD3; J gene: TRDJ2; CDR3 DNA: TGTGCCTGTGACACCTGGGGGATGACAGCACAACTCTTCTTT; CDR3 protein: CACDTWGMTAQLFF
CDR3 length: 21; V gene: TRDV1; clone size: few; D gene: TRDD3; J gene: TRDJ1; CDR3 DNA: TGTGCTCTTGGGGCCCAACCATCCTACAGGGGGATACGGGCTTCGTCCGATAAACTCATCTTT; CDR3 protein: CALGAQPSYRGIRASSDKLIF
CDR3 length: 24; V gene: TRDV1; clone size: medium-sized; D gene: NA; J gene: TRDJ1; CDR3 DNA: TGTGCTCTTGGGGGCCCCGGGAGAGGGGACCTTCCAGCGTACTGGGGCGGCTACACCGATAAACTCATCTTT; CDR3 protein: CALGGPGRGDLPAYWGGYTDKLIF
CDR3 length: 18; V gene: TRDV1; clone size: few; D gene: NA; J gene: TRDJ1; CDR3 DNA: TGTGCTCTTGGGGAACGGGGCCTTTTAACCAAGTACACCGATAAACTCATCTTT; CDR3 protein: CALGERGLLTKYTDKLIF
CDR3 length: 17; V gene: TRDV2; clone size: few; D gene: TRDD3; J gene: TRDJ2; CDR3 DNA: TGTGCCGGTGACACCAACTGGGGGATCTCTTTGACAGCACAACTCTTCTTT; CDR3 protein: CAGDTNWGISLTAQLFF
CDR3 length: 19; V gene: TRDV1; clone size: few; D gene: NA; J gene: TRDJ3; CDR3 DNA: TGTGCTCTTGGGGAGGAGGAGGGGGTTCACTCCTGGGACACCCGACAGATGTTTTTC; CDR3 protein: CALGEEEGVHSWDTRQMFF
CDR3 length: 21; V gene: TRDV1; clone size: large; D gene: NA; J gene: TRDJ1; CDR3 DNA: TGTGCTCTTGGGGCCCTCGGGGCTTCCTCGCGGTACTCTCCCCTTTCCGATAAACTCATCTTT; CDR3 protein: CALGALGASSRYSPLSDKLIF
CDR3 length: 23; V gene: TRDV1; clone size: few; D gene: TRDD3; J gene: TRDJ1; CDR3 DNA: TGTGCTCTTGGGGAAACCCTCGGGAGGCGGGACTGGGGGATACGACTGTACACCGATAAACTCATCTTT; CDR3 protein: CALGETLGRRDWGIRLYTDKLIF
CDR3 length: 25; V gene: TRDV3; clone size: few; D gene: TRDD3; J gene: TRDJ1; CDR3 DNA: TGTGCCTTTAGCGGGGAACCTGCTCCTGACAAACTGGGGGCCCACTATTCCACGTACACCGATAAACTCATCTTT; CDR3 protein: CAFSGEPAPDKLGAHYSTYTDKLIF
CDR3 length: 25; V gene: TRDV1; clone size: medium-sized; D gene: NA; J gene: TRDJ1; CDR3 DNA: TGTGCTCTTGGGGAACTAGAGACTACGGGGGGACTGGCCAGGAGTTTTATCGGGTTCACCGATAAACTCATCTTT; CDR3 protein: CALGELETTGGLARSFIGFTDKLIF
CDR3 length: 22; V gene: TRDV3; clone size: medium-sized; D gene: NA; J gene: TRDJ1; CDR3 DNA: TGTGCCTCTGATCTCGTTTTCCTACCCGGGGGACTGGGAGCATATTACACCGATAAACTCATCTTT; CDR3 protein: CASDLVFLPGGLGAYYTDKLIF
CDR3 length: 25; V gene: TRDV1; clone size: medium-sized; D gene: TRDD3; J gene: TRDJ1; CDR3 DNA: TGTGCTCTTGGGGAACTGCAACTAGTTATTCCGGGGACTAGCTGGGGGATAAGGTACACCGATAAACTCATCTTT; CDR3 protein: CALGELQLVIPGTSWGIRYTDKLIF
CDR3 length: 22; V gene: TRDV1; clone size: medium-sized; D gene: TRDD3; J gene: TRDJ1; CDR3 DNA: TGTGCTCTTGGGGAAGGAGTTGCAAGCAGACCAAAGGAGGGGGATGACACCGATAAACTCATCTTT; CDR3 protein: CALGEGVASRPKEGDDTDKLIF
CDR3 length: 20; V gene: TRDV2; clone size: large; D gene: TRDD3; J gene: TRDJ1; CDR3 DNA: TGTGCCTGTGACACCGCACCTAAGTGGCGGGGGATTTCAGACACCGATAAACTCATCTTT; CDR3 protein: CACDTAPKWRGISDTDKLIF
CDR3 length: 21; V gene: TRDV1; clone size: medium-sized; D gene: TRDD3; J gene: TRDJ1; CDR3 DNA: TGTGCTCTTGGGGAAGAGCGTGTCCCATCTTACTGGGGACCCAACACCGATAAACTCATCTTT; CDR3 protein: CALGEERVPSYWGPNTDKLIF
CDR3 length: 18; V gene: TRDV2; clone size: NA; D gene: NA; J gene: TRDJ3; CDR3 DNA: TGTGCCTGTGACCTACTGTCCGTTAGCTCCTGGGACACCCGACAGATGTTTTTC; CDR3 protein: CACDLLSVSSWDTRQMFF
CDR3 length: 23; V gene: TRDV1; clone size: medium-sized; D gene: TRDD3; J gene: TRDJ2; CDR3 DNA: TGTGCTCTTGGACAAATCCTGGGGAGTCCTACTGGGGGATACGCAGGACTGACAGCACAACTCTTCTTT; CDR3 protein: CALGQILGSPTGGYAGLTAQLFF
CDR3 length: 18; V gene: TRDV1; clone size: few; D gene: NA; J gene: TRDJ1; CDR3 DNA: TGTGCTCTTGGGTCCTCCCGAGGATACCGACTTTACACCGATAAACTCATCTTT; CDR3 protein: CALGSSRGYRLYTDKLIF
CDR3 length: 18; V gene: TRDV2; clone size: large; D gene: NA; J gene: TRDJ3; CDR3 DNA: TGTGCCTGTGACACCTGGGGGTCGAGCTCCTGGGACACCCGACAGATGTTTTTC; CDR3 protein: CACDTWGSSSWDTRQMFF
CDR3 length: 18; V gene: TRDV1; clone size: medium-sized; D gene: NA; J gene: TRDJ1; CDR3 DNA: TGTGCTCTTGGGGCCCTACGTCCTACTGGGGACCCCACCGATAAACTCATCTTT; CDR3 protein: CALGALRPTGDPTDKLIF
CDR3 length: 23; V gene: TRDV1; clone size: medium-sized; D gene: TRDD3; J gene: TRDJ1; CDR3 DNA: TGTGCTCTTGGGGAACTAGGATCTCCTACGACCCCGGGGTGGGGGATACGCCCCGATAAACTCATCTTT; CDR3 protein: CALGELGSPTTPGWGIRPDKLIF
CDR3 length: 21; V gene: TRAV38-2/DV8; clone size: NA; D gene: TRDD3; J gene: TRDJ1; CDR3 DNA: TGTGCTTATAGGAGCGTGCGACCAACTCCCTGGGGGATTCATGACACCGATAAACTCATCTTT; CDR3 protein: CAYRSVRPTPWGIHDTDKLIF
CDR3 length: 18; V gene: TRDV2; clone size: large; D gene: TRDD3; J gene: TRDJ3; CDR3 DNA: TGTGCCTGTGAAGGAGTGGGGGATAGCTCCTGGGACACCCGACAGATGTTTTTC; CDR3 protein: CACEGVGDSSWDTRQMFF
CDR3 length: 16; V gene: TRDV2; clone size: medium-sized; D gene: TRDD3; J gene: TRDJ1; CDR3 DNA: TGTGCCTGTGACACCGTACTGGGGGATCCCACCGATAAACTCATCTTT; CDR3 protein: CACDTVLGDPTDKLIF
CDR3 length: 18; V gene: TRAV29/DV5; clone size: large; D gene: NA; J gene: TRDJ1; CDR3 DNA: TGTGCAGCAAGCGCGATCGTTGGGTCGGGGAGGTACACCGATAAACTCATCTTT; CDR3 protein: CAASAIVGSGRYTDKLIF
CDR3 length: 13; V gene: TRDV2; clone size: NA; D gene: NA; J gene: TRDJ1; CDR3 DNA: TGTGCCTGTGCCCGTCCTTGGGGCGATAAACTCATCTTT; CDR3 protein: CACARPWGDKLIF
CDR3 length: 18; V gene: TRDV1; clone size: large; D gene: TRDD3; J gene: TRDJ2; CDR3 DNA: TGTGCTCTTGGGGATGCCCTACGGGGGGATATGAGGACAGCACAACTCTTCTTT; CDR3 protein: CALGDALRGDMRTAQLFF
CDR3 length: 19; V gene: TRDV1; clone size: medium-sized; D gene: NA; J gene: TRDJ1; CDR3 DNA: TGTGCTCTTGGGGAACCGTTTTTCCCCCACTGGGCGCTCACCGATAAACTCATCTTT; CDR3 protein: CALGEPFFPHWALTDKLIF
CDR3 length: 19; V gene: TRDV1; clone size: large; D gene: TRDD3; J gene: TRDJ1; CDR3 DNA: TGTGCTCTTGGGGAACTACCCCCCTTCCTTACTGGGGGATTAGGATCAATCATCTTT; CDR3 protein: CALGELPPFLTGGLGSIIF
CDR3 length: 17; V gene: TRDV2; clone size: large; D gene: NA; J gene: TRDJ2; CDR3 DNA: TGTGCCTGTGACACCGGAGGATACAGACCTTTGACAGCACAACTCTTCTTT; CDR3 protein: CACDTGGYRPLTAQLFF
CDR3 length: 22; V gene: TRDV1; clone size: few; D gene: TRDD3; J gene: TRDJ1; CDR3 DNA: TGTGCTCTTGGGGAACTAGGGTTCCATTACTGGGGGATAGGGTGGTCCACCGATAAACTCATCTTT; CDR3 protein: CALGELGFHYWGIGWSTDKLIF
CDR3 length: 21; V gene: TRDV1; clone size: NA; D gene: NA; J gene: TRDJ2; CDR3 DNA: TGTGCTCTTGGGGGGGCCTTCCGGCCTTACTGGGTGGGAGATTTGACAGCACAACTCTTCTTT; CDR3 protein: CALGGAFRPYWVGDLTAQLFF
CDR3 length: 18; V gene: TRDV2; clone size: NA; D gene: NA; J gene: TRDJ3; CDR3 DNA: TGTGCCTGTGACACCGGATTGCCGAGCCCCTGGGACACCCGACAGATGTTTTTC; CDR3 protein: CACDTGLPSPWDTRQMFF
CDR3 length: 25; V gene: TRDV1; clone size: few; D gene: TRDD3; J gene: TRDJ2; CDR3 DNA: TGTGCTCTTGGGGCCGCTCCCACCCCTTTTAGACTGGGGGATACCACCAGAGCTTTGACAGCACAACTCTTCTTT; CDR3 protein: CALGAAPTPFRLGDTTRALTAQLFF
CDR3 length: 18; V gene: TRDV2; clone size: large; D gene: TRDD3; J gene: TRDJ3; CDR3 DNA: TGTGCCTGTGACACCGCGGGATACAATTCCTGGGACACCCGACAGATGTTTTTC; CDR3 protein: CACDTAGYNSWDTRQMFF
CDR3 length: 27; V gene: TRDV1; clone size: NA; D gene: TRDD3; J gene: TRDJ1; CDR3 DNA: TGTGCTCTTGGGGCCCGTTCCTACGCTCTAAATATGCCCTTCTACTGGGGGATACGGCCCCTCACCGATAAACTCATCTTT; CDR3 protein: CALGARSYALNMPFYWGIRPLTDKLIF
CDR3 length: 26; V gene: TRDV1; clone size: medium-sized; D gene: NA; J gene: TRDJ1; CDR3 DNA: TGTGCTCTTGGGGAACTAGGGAGGGGCCTTCCTACGGTCTGGGGGATATTAAAATTTTACACCGATAAACTCATCTTT; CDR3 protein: CALGELGRGLPTVWGILKFYTDKLIF
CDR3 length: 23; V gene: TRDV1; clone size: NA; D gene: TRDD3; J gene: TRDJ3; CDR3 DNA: TGTGCTCTTGGGGAGGCGCCTTCCTACTGGGGGATACACCTTCCCTGGGACACCCGACAGATGTTTTTC; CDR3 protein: CALGEAPSYWGIHLPWDTRQMFF
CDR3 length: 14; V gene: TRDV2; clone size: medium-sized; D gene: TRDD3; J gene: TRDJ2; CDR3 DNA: TGTGCCTGTGACGTACTGGGGGATACAGCACAACTCTTCTTT; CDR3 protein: CACDVLGDTAQLFF
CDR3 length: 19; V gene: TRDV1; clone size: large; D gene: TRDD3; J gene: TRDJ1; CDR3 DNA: TGTGCTCTTGGGGAACCGGCCGCGTACTGGGGGATAAATTCCGATAAACTCATCTTT; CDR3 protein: CALGEPAAYWGINSDKLIF
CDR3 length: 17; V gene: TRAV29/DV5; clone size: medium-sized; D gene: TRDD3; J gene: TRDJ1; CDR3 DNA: TGTGCAGCAAGCTCCGTCCTGGGGGCCTGGTACACCGATAAACTCATCTTT; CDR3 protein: CAASSVLGAWYTDKLIF
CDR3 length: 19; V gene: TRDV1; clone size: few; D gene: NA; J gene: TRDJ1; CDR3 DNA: TGTGCTCTTGGGGAACCCACGACCCCTACTGAAGGGTACACCGATAAACTCATCTTT; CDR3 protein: CALGEPTTPTEGYTDKLIF
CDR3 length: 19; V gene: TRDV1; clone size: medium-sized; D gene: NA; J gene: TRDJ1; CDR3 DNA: TGTGCTCTTGGGGAACTAGTTTTTTTCCCCACCTACGAGGAGGGTAAACTCATCTTT; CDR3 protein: CALGELVFFPTYEEGKLIF